The 17 T cell receptor beta chains given below trace back to one sample, sequenced in a study of chemoradiotherapy in HPV16-positive cancers. The repertoire was sequenced with immunoSEQ multiplex PCR; TCRdb's copy has only in-frame clones and lacks some. There are roughly 2,000 clones in the sample; 73% occur only once, and roughly 30% lies in the top ten. This specimen was collected from a patient who underwent chemoradiotherapy. These receptors all come from a human donor with HPV-associated anogenital cancer.

V and J are TRBV6-1 and TRBJ2-3; 7 bases line up with TRBD2. Germline V lookup: CDR1 MNHNS, CDR2 SASEGT. V shed 8 bases and J 0 bases; nucleotides not matched to a gene: 5. This CDR3 region has 14 residues. The DNA for the CDR3 is TGTGCCAGCGAGGGAGGGACGAGCACAGATACGCAGTATTTT. Its protein is CASEGGTSTDTQYF.

The rearrangement links TRBV19 to TRBJ1-6, with 9 bases identical to TRBD1. The CDR3 covers 14 residues. Germline V gene data show CDR1 as LNHDA and CDR2 as SQIVND (reference sequence). Unmatched junction bases numbered 6, after V lost 8 bases and J lost 7 bases. CDR3 sequence (DNA): TGTGCCAGTGGGCGGACAGGGGCGAATTCACCCCTCCACTTT. Amino acids: CASGRTGANSPLHF.

There are a few counts of this clone. This chain links TRBV5-6 with TRBJ1-5, with 8 bases identical to TRBD1. CDR1 is SGHDT, CDR2 YYEEEE, per germline. V gave up 0 bases and J gave up 7 bases; unmatched junction bases: 6. CDR3 length: 15 amino acids. CDR3 region: CASSLADRVGQPQHF. The CDR3 DNA sequence: TGTGCCAGCAGCTTGGCGGACAGGGTCGGACAGCCCCAGCATTTT.

This sequence joins TRBV2 and TRBJ2-2; 11 nucleotides agree with TRBD2. This CDR3 region has 14 residues. Germline V gene sequence: CDR1 SNHLY, CDR2 FYNNEI. Unmatched junction bases numbered 8, after V lost 4 bases and J lost 13 bases. The CDR3 loop is CASSGLAGTEGLFF. DNA of the CDR3: TGTGCCAGCAGTGGACTAGCGGGGACGGAGGGGCTGTTTTTT.

The chain's CDR3 is CASSFYGEAFSYNSPLHF. CDR3 in DNA: TGTGCCAGCAGCTTCTACGGGGAAGCGTTCTCCTATAATTCACCCCTCCACTTT. The chain recombines TRBV11-2 with TRBJ1-6; D gene unclear. This CDR3 region has 18 residues. V lost 3 bases to trimming and J lost 0 bases, with 15 bases between them. In germline, CDR1 is SGHAT, CDR2 FQNNGV.

The chain couples TRBV5-1 to TRBJ2-3, with D possibly TRBD1 on 5 matching bases. Germline V lookup: CDR1 SGHRS, CDR2 YFSETQ. This CDR3 contains 16 residues. Trimming removed 0 bases at V and 6 bases at J, with 17 bases between. The chain's CDR3 is CASSLVGARVGDTQYF. CDR3 DNA sequence: TGCGCCAGCAGCTTGGTGGGTGCCAGGGTTGGGGATACGCAGTATTTT.

The V and J genes are TRBV5-1 and TRBJ2-3; 9 bases match TRBD1. V lost 2 bases to trimming and J lost 9 bases; unmatched junction nucleotides: 1. This CDR3 is 12 amino acids long. Germline assignment: CDR1 SGHRS and CDR2 YFSETQ. Here the CDR3 DNA reads TGCGCCAGCAGCTTAGGGACAGGGACGCAGTATTTT. Its translation: CASSLGTGTQYF.

The gene calls are TRBV6-4 and TRBJ2-3, with TRBD2 matching 9 bases. V was clipped by 3 bases and J by 2 bases; unmatched bases: 0. Looked up from germline, CDR1 is MRHNA and CDR2 is SNTAGT. The CDR3 covers 14 residues. The CDR3 loop reads CASSEGLATDTQYF. The CDR3, as DNA: TGTGCCAGCAGTGAGGGACTAGCCACAGATACGCAGTATTTT.

The chain is built from TRBV6-1 and TRBJ2-1; a possible D gene is TRBD1 (5 bases). V was shortened by 2 bases and J by 1 base, with 6 bases between the two germline ends. This CDR3 has 14 residues. Germline loops: CDR1 MNHNS, CDR2 SASEGT. The CDR3 protein is CASSERGSYNEQFF. CDR3 DNA sequence: TGTGCCAGCAGTGAAAGGGGTTCCTACAATGAGCAGTTCTTC.

The genes are TRBV9 and TRBJ1-2; weak D call: TRBD1 (6 bases). This CDR3 has 14 residues. Germline assignment: CDR1 SGDLS and CDR2 YYNGEE. Trimming took off 0 bases at V and 6 bases at J, with 12 bases between the two ends. The CDR3 protein is CASSVARSGDGYTF. CDR3 in DNA: TGTGCCAGCAGCGTAGCTCGGTCAGGGGATGGCTACACCTTC.

This sequence joins TRBV5-6 and TRBJ2-2; D is undetermined. The germline V and J ends were trimmed by 0 bases and 0 bases, with 6 bases remaining between them. Germline V gene sequence: CDR1 SGHDT, CDR2 YYEEEE. CDR3 length: 15 amino acids. The CDR3 spells CASSLGGTNTGELFF. The CDR3 DNA is TGTGCCAGCAGCTTGGGTGGGACGAACACCGGGGAGCTGTTTTTT.

Only a few counts were recorded for this clone. The chain joins TRBV7-2 to TRBJ2-3; 7 nucleotides line up with TRBD2. The CDR3 contains 16 residues. Per germline, CDR1 SGHTA and CDR2 FQGNSA. J was trimmed by 5 bases and V by 3 bases; bases with no gene match: 11. CDR3: CASSFHDVSGGDTQYF. DNA for the CDR3: TGTGCCAGCAGCTTCCATGACGTTTCGGGAGGAGATACGCAGTATTTT. The entire variable domain, with the rest obtained from reference TRBV7-2 and TRBJ2-3, is as follows: GAGVSQSPSNKVTEKGKDVELRCDPISGHTALYWYRQSLGQGLEFLIYFQGNSAPDKSGLPSDRFSAERTGGSVSTLTIQRTQQEDSAVYLCASSFHDVSGGDTQYFGPGTRLTVL.

The V and J genes are TRBV25-1 and TRBJ1-1, with a weak D call TRBD1 (5 bases). Germline values: CDR1 MGHDK, CDR2 SYGVNS. V was trimmed by 6 bases and J by 4 bases, leaving 9 bases between them. This CDR3 region has 12 residues. CDR3 DNA: TGTGCCAGCAGGGGACGGCTCACTGAAGCTTTCTTT. It is translated as CASRGRLTEAFF.

This clone was seen only a few times. Other DNA sequences in this specimen translate into the identical CDR3. The chain carries TRBV7-2 and TRBJ1-4; D gene ambiguous. The CDR3 is 13 residues long. Germline V lookup: CDR1 SGHTA, CDR2 FQGNSA. V was trimmed by 1 base and J by 3 bases, leaving 3 bases between them. CDR3 sequence reads: CASSLEANEKLFF. CDR3 in DNA: TGTGCCAGCAGCTTAGAAGCTAATGAAAAACTGTTTTTT.

The chain combines TRBV2 with TRBJ1-5; maybe TRBD1 (6 bases). This CDR3 comprises 15 residues. The V end lost 1 base, the J end lost 2 bases, and 9 bases lay between the germline ends. Per the germline V gene, CDR1 is SNHLY and CDR2 is FYNNEI. The CDR3 loop reads CASSEGAGGNQPQHF. Written as DNA, the CDR3 is TGTGCCAGCAGTGAAGGGGCAGGGGGCAATCAGCCCCAGCATTTT.

V is TRBV5-6 and J is TRBJ1-2; D is uncertain. V lost 3 bases and J 0 bases, leaving 15 bases between the germline ends. The CDR3 covers 16 residues. From germline, CDR1 is SGHDT and CDR2 YYEEEE. CDR3: CASSSPARQANYGYTF. DNA of the CDR3: TGTGCCAGCAGCTCGCCCGCCCGTCAGGCTAACTATGGCTACACCTTC.

The rearrangement links TRBV7-3 to TRBJ2-2; 9 bases are a match to TRBD2. The CDR3 extends over 15 amino acids. The trim removed 2 bases at V and 6 bases at J, leaving 4 bases unmatched. From germline, CDR1 is SGHTA and CDR2 FQGTGA. The DNA of the CDR3 is TGTGCCAGCAGCTTATCGGCTAGCGGGGCCGGGGAGCTGTTTTTT. It codes for CASSLSASGAGELFF.